These 15 T cell receptor beta chains came from one sample sequenced in a study of blood T cell repertoires in COVID-19. Assay used: immunoSEQ multiplex PCR; TCRdb lists only in-frame clones, some missing. The sample has a few hundred thousand clones; 85% are singletons. The sequencing input was PBMCs or T cells enriched from blood (not recorded which). These TCRs come from a woman aged 50 to 60 who had been exposed to COVID-19.

V and J are TRBV19 and TRBJ1-4; D is perhaps TRBD1 (6 bases). V was trimmed by 8 bases and J by 6 bases, leaving 22 bases between them. There are 16 residues in the CDR3. CDR1 is LNHDA and CDR2 is SQIVND in the germline V gene (reference sequence). The CDR3 is CASHRTGHWTDEKLFF. The CDR3 DNA sequence: TGTGCCAGTCATAGAACAGGGCATTGGACCGATGAAAAACTGTTTTTT. Together with reference TRBV19 and TRBJ1-4, the CDR3 gives the full variable domain: DGGITQSPKYLFRKEGQNVTLSCEQNLNHDAMYWYRQDPGQGLRLIYYSQIVNDFQKGDIAEGYSVSREKKESFPLTVTSAQKNPTAFYLCASHRTGHWTDEKLFFGSGTQLSVL.

The genes are TRBV11-2 and TRBJ2-3; 10 bases map to TRBD2. The CDR3 covers 15 residues. The J segment lost 3 bases and the V segment lost 3 bases, leaving 3 bases of the junction unmatched. Germline V gives CDR1 SGHAT, CDR2 FQNNGV. The CDR3 protein is CASSFLAGETDTQYF. The CDR3 DNA is TGTGCCAGCAGCTTTCTAGCGGGGGAGACAGATACGCAGTATTTT.

Written as DNA, the CDR3 is TGCACCAGCAGCCGGGACAGGGGAGAAGGCCCCTATGGCTACACCTTC. It translates to CTSSRDRGEGPYGYTF. V is TRBV1 and J is TRBJ1-2; the listed D gene, TRBD1, was not tested against the DNA. TRBV1 is described as a pseudogene. CDR3 size: 16 residues.

This chain joins TRBV5-1 and TRBJ1-3; D remains unclear. The CDR3 extends over 15 amino acids. The V gene's germline CDR1 is SGHRS and CDR2 YFSETQ. The V and J ends lost 4 bases and 8 bases respectively, with 19 bases between them. The CDR3 sequence is CASSTLMWPEDTIYF. Here the CDR3 DNA reads TGCGCCAGCAGCACCCTAATGTGGCCGGAGGACACCATATATTTT. Variable domain in full (rest from reference TRBV5-1 and TRBJ1-3): KAGVTQTPRYLIKTRGQQVTLSCSPISGHRSVSWYQQTPGQGLQFLFEYFSETQRNKGNFPGRFSGRQFSNSRSEMNVSTLELGDSALYLCASSTLMWPEDTIYFGEGSWLTVV.

This clone occurred a few times. The gene calls are TRBV18 and TRBJ1-5; D may be TRBD1 (6 bases). This CDR3 spans 14 amino acids. The germline V gene has CDR1 KGHSH and CDR2 LQKENI. Deletions cut 6 bases from V and 5 bases from J, with 14 bases between. In DNA form, the CDR3 reads TGTGCCAGCTCGCTAGGGGGAGTCTATCAGCCCCAGCATTTT. Translated, it gives CASSLGGVYQPQHF.

This clone was observed once. V and J are TRBV6-5 and TRBJ2-5, with D tentatively TRBD2 (5 bases). V dropped 8 bases and J dropped 5 bases, with 15 bases sitting between them. Germline V CDR1 and CDR2: MNHEY, SVGAGI. The CDR3 is made up of 13 amino acids. CDR3 DNA sequence: TGTGCCAGCCGAACACTAGTCCCCGAGACCCAGTACTTC. Its protein is CASRTLVPETQYF.

This clone was seen more than once but under ten times. The chain has TRBV13 and TRBJ2-2, with D perhaps matching TRBD1 (6 bases). From germline, CDR1 is PRHDT and CDR2 FYEKMQ (reference sequence). The CDR3 totals 17 residues. Trimming left V 2 bases short and J 5 bases short, with 18 bases between. In DNA form, the CDR3 reads TGTGCCAGCAGCTTAAGTGTTTCAGGGGATGAGACCGGGGAGCTGTTTTTT. Amino acids: CASSLSVSGDETGELFF. The full variable domain, completed using reference TRBV13 and TRBJ2-2, is AAGVIQSPRHLIKEKRETATLKCYPIPRHDTVYWYQQGPGQDPQFLISFYEKMQSDKGSIPDRFSAQQFSDYHSELNMSSLELGDSALYFCASSLSVSGDETGELFFGEGSRLTVL.

The chain joins TRBV15 to TRBJ2-1; D ambiguous. The germline gives CDR1 LNHNV, CDR2 YYDKDF (reference sequence). CDR3 length equals 12 residues. Trimming pared 3 bases from V and 7 bases from J, leaving 7 bases between. The CDR3 nucleotides are TGTGCCACCAGCAGCCTGACTAATGAGCAGTTCTTC. It codes for CATSSLTNEQFF.

The rearrangement uses TRBV19 and TRBJ1-1; D is possibly TRBD1 (5 bases). This CDR3 contains 13 residues. The V end lost 6 bases, the J end lost 2 bases, and 10 bases lay between the germline ends. The V gene's germline CDR1 is LNHDA and CDR2 SQIVND (reference sequence). CDR3 residues: CASRLGQNTEAFF. The CDR3 DNA sequence: TGTGCCAGTAGGTTGGGGCAAAACACTGAAGCTTTCTTT.

The chain links TRBV24-1 to TRBJ1-5; 7 bases are a match to TRBD1. The J segment lost 4 bases and the V segment lost 3 bases, leaving 5 bases of the junction unmatched. Germline CDR1 is KGHDR and CDR2 is SFDVKD. The CDR3 consists of 15 residues. CDR3 coding DNA: TGTGCCACCAGTGATCCTACAGGGGATAATCAGCCCCAGCATTTT. This gives the protein CATSDPTGDNQPQHF.

The CDR3 nucleotides are TGTGCCAGTAGTATAGATCCCGGAGCGGCTTTATCCCTAAATTCACCCCTCCACTTT. Its protein is CASSIDPGAALSLNSPLHF. This chain uses TRBV19 with TRBJ1-6; no firm D call. CDR3 length: 19 residues. Germline V gives CDR1 LNHDA, CDR2 SQIVND (reference sequence). Trimming cost V 0 bases and J 7 bases, with 22 bases left between them.

The gene calls are TRBV15 and TRBJ2-7, with a tentative D call TRBD2 (6 bases). This CDR3 has 14 residues. Trimming removed 5 bases from V and 2 bases from J, with 13 bases in between. Germline V gene data show CDR1 as LNHNV and CDR2 as YYDKDF (reference sequence). The CDR3 DNA follows: TGTGCCACCAGCTGGGAGGCAGGAGCCTACGAGCAGTACTTC. Protein product: CATSWEAGAYEQYF. The full variable domain, completed using reference TRBV15 and TRBJ2-7, is DAMVIQNPRYQVTQFGKPVTLSCSQTLNHNVMYWYQQKSSQAPKLLFHYYDKDFNNEADTPDNFQSRRPNTSFCFLDIRSPGLGDTAMYLCATSWEAGAYEQYFGPGTRLTVT.

V usage is TRBV19 and J usage is TRBJ1-1; no firm D call. Germline assignment: CDR1 LNHDA and CDR2 SQIVND (reference sequence). V lost 3 bases, J lost 4 bases, and 9 bases lay in between. The CDR3 totals 13 residues. The CDR3 nucleotides are TGTGCCAGTAGTATTAAGCCTCGCACTGAAGCTTTCTTT. Translated, it gives CASSIKPRTEAFF.

The J gene is TRBJ1-1, the V gene TRBV12-3 or TRBV12-4; D is undetermined. The CDR3 extends over 13 amino acids. V was trimmed by 7 bases and J by 1 base, leaving 10 bases between them. CDR3 coding DNA: TGTGCCAGCATGGACGGGAAGAACACTGAAGCTTTCTTT. This sequence encodes CASMDGKNTEAFF.

The chain uses TRBV3-1 (or the pseudogene TRBV3-2) and TRBJ1-3; tentative D call: TRBD1 (5 bases). Trimming stripped 5 bases from V and 0 bases from J, with 20 bases between. CDR1 is LGHDT, CDR2 YNNKEL, per germline (reference sequence). The CDR3 length is 18 residues. Here the CDR3 reads CASSKGPGKGFSGNTIYF. In nucleotides, the CDR3 is TGTGCCAGCAGCAAGGGGCCAGGCAAGGGCTTCTCTGGAAACACCATATATTTT.